This TCR beta chain was profiled in a study of cytotoxic CD8 clonotypes in ibrutinib-treated CLL. Study outcomes and limitations: Clonotypes that were public were uncommon, and they contracted or stayed stable on treatment. The clonality went up when patients responded to ibrutinib and dropped back toward baseline at progression. Sustained-remission and progressing patients were not sampled at matched times.

CDR3 length equals 12 residues. From germline, CDR1 is SGHRS and CDR2 YFSETQ. The V end lost 4 bases, the J end lost 12 bases, and 14 bases lay between the germline ends. Investigators sought sequencing depths of between 1 in 200,000 and 1 in 1 million T cells. Libraries were prepared by immunoSEQ multiplex PCR; TCRdb keeps only in-frame clonotypes and omits some of them. The table has approximately 90,000 clones, around 77% seen once; the top ten hold just under 25%. Of note for this clone: Antigen unknown.

Sequences were derived from PBMCs, sampled after 24 months of ibrutinib treatment. The V gene is TRBV5-1, the J gene TRBJ2-1; maybe TRBD1 (5 bases). The TCR sequence derives from a human donor with chronic lymphocytic leukemia. The CDR3 coding sequence is TGCGCCAGCAGCGGCGACAGCCTTTGGCAGTTCTTC. Translating it yields CASSGDSLWQFF. Combining the CDR3 with reference TRBV5-1 and TRBJ2-1 gives the whole variable domain KAGVTQTPRYLIKTRGQQVTLSCSPISGHRSVSWYQQTPGQGLQFLFEYFSETQRNKGNFPGRFSGRQFSNSRSEMNVSTLELGDSALYLCASSGDSLWQFFGPGTRLTVL.